This TCR beta chain was captured in a study of molecular identifiers for immune sequencing clone quantification. MiXCR was run by TCRdb on the PCR reads, yielding one entry per CDR3 protein. Of a few hundred thousand distinct CDR3 sequences in the sample, approximately 25% are singletons; the top ten hold around 0.8%. This clonotype was detected a few times. Trimming left V 3 bases short and J 2 bases short, with 10 bases between. Germline CDR1 is MNHNS and CDR2 is SASEGT. CDR3 length equals 14 residues. This receptor was identified in a human donor in good health. Some libraries in this study had Jurkat cell RNA spiked in. The V gene is TRBV6-1, the J gene TRBJ2-5, with a weak D call TRBD1 (5 bases). Material: naive CD8+ T cells from blood, with Jurkat cell RNA spiked in. Subset of the sample: FACS-sorted CD8+CD4-CCR7+CD45RA+ naive T cells. The CDR3 sequence: CASSDQGWQETQYF. The CDR3 DNA is TGTGCCAGCAGTGACCAGGGCTGGCAAGAGACCCAGTACTTC.